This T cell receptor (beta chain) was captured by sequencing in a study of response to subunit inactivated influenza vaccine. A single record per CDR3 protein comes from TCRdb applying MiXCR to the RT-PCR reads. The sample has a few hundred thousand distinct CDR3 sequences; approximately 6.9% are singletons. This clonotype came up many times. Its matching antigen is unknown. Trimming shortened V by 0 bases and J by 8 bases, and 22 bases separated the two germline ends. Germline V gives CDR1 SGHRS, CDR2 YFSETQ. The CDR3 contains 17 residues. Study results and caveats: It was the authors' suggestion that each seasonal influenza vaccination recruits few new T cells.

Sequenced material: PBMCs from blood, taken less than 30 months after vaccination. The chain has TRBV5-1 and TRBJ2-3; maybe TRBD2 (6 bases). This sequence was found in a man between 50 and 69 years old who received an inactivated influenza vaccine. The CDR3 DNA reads TGCGCCAGCAGCTTGGGCACCTCCGGGAGAGCGGTCTTTACGCAGTATTTT. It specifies CASSLGTSGRAVFTQYF.